Given below is one T cell receptor (beta chain) in context. The CDR3 loop spans 15 amino acids. The germline gives CDR1 SNHLY, CDR2 FYNNEI. The germline V and J ends were trimmed by 1 base and 8 bases, with 17 bases remaining between them. This entry belongs to a study of shared T cell receptors in the human thymus. Sequenced by immunoSEQ multiplex PCR; TCRdb stores in-frame clones only, minus some. This sample has 600,000 to 900,000 clones, with 80% to 90% found just once. The same specimen was also included in a second study, on human thymus T cells. From that paper: Thymic tissue was derived from resections collected during corrective heart surgery.

The clonotype originates from a girl under three years old with a congenital heart defect. Material for sequencing was thymocytes. The rearrangement uses TRBV2 and TRBJ2-5; D is unclear. CDR3 sequence reads: CASSEEAASTKTQYF. The DNA of the CDR3 is TGTGCCAGCAGTGAAGAGGCAGCGAGTACTAAAACCCAGTACTTC.